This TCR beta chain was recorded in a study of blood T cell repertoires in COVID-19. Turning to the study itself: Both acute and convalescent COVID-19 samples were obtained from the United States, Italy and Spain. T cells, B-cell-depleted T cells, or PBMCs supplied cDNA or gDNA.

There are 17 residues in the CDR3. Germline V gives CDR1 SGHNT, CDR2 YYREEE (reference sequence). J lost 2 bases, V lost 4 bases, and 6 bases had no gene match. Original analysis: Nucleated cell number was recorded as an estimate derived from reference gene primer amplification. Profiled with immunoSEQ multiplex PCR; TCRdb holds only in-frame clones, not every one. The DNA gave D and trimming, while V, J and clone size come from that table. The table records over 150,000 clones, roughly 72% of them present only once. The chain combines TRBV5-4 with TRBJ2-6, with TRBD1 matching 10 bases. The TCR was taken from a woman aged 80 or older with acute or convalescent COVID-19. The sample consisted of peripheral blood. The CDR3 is CASSSPGTGAGANVLTF. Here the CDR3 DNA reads TGTGCCAGCAGCAGTCCCGGGACAGGGGCTGGGGCCAACGTCCTGACTTTC.